The T cell receptor beta chain under discussion was sequenced for a study of cytomegalovirus exposure and HLA in healthy donors. Study-wide context: The same platform as the roughly 700 first-cohort repertoires was used for the 100 to 150 validation repertoires, a later analysis reported.

This CDR3 region has 18 residues. Germline CDR1 reads LGHNA; CDR2 reads YNFKEQ. V trimming: 3 bases; J trimming: 8 bases; junction bases outside the gene matches: 15. Findings and limits, study-wide: Among the CMV-associated chains, three were confirmed in vitro as specific for CMV antigens. The finding came from a later analysis; first-cohort TCR clusters tended to co-occur in the approximately 120 validation repertoires.

Sequencing used immunoSEQ multiplex PCR; TCRdb keeps in-frame clones, though not all of them. The repertoire includes about 160,000 clones, about 95% of them detected once, and roughly 0.83% sits in the top ten. As concerns this clone: The antigen is unknown.

The chain recombines TRBV4-2 with TRBJ2-4; TRBD1 matches at 11 bases. Sequenced input: PBMCs. The source is a woman under 30 in good health and CMV-seronegative. CDR3 region: CASSQALRLGQGEDIQYF. CDR3 nucleotide sequence: TGTGCCAGCAGCCAGGCGCTCCGTTTGGGACAGGGGGAGGACATTCAGTACTTC.